The entry below describes one TCR beta chain. Its antigen is unidentified. This CDR3 has 14 residues. Germline V lookup: CDR1 SGHRS, CDR2 YFSETQ. Between the trimmed V and J ends, which lost 3 bases and 3 bases, there was a span of 12 bases. This sample is drawn from a study of beta chain features in type 1 diabetes. General study points: Using cDNA template may skew counts toward highly expressing activated cells. A definitive answer on HLA type influencing TCRB rearrangement was not reached here.

Isolated RNA was reverse transcribed in full, so expressed TCRB transcripts were sequenced. Roughly 3.7 million reads, on average, came from each naive, central memory and regulatory T cell sample. Sequencing used immunoSEQ multiplex PCR; TCRdb keeps in-frame clones, though not all of them. Of more than 150,000 clones in the sample, approximately 9% were seen once. This sequence originates from a young woman in good health. The sequencing input was central memory CD4+ T cells from blood. The genes are TRBV5-1 and TRBJ1-2; D gene uncertain. The CDR3 reads CASSSLQMDYGYTF. DNA for the CDR3: TGCGCCAGCAGCTCCCTACAGATGGACTATGGCTACACCTTC.